This TCR beta chain comes out of a study of tissue T cells after allogeneic stem cell transplantation (dated by TCRdb to between 2022 and 2023). Regarding the study in general: Using research autopsies of patients with and without GVHD, plus mouse models of GVHD, the study profiled TCR beta repertoires across many tissues. The human arm was a prospective observational study without blinding or randomization. Findings and caveats that apply to the study as a whole: Within patients, how anatomically similar tissues were was a major factor shaping TCR repertoire composition, regardless of disease or transplant status. In both patients and mice, only a limited portion of the TCR repertoire detected in tissues was captured by blood and spleen T cells. Few T cell clones were found to be shared across patients, but shared repertoire signatures across patients were revealed in a tissue-specific fashion by motif-based clustering. Sampling depth was acknowledged as a limitation, and the patient cohort was both small and clinically heterogeneous. The study did not establish which tissue TCRs were alloreactive or antigen-specific, and some clones may have been host cells that persisted.

The library came from the immunoSEQ multiplex PCR assay. TCRbeta CDR3 sequencing was performed at survey depth by Adaptive Biotechnologies, and CDR3 sequences, V/J genes, productive frequency and template counts were reported. Amplification of TCR beta CDR3 regions was performed from genomic DNA rather than from RNA. Per the authors' processing: Jensen-Shannon divergence served to quantify pairwise repertoire overlap between tissues, with 0 meaning identical and 1 meaning complete divergence. Tissues were clustered by single-linkage agglomerative hierarchical clustering of pairwise JSD values and displayed as dendrograms. GLIPH2 was run on all patient samples with simulation_depth 1000, kmer_min_depth 3 and cdr3_length_cutoff 8, and groups with more than two unique CDR3s were retained. A standardized tissue-overlap score was generated by extrapolating Jaccard GLIPH-group overlap across patients to a standard repertoire size of 1000 clones. To look at how diversity was associated with clinical or experimental variables, linear mixed-effect models were used, with tissue treated as a fixed effect and individual treated as a random effect. TCRdb took over this immuneACCESS table, retaining in-frame rearrangements with V and J assigned. Such tables are incomplete; in checked studies, under half of the missing clones stem from an unresolved V gene, and the remainder is unexplained. The V and J calls and clone size were taken over from that table, and D and trimming were inferred from the DNA. Counted in this sample were approximately 5,000 clones; roughly half of them appeared once. Approximately 10% of the sample comes from the top ten.

By sample share, this clone is medium-sized (0.01 to 0.1%). No cognate antigen has been identified for it. This receptor is murine, so its gene names and germline sequences reflect the mouse genome. The read ends 1 residue early relative to the CDR3; the germline J gene fills the gap. Sequences NSHNY (CDR1) and SYGAGN (CDR2) are obtained from the germline V gene. From its cysteine to its phenylalanine, the CDR3 spans 14 amino acids. Shown are 39 bases from within the CDR3, in frame from base 1. Trimmed from V: 0 bases; trimmed from J: 3 bases; junction bases lacking a gene match: 2. The meaning of the sample's time point label: mouse harvest day 7 after allogeneic transplant. Each mouse graft consisted of 10^7 T-cell-depleted bone marrow cells plus 10^6 splenic CD5+ T cells and was given by tail vein injection. Mouse GVHD was modeled in a major MHC-mismatch B6 (H2b) into BALB/c (H2d) model, with tissues profiled at day 7 or 14. On day 7 or 14 post-transplant, mouse tissues and retro-orbital blood were harvested with separate sterile tools for each animal, and livers were flushed before harvest. Before genomic DNA was isolated with the DNeasy Blood & Tissue Kit, mouse tissues were minced with razor blades in buffered saline.

The chain is made from TRBV13-1 and TRBJ2-7, with 8 bases matching TRBD2. The specimen sequenced was gut tissue. The receptor comes from a female BALB/c mouse given C57BL/6 T cells with graft-versus-host disease after an allogeneic hematopoietic cell transplant. CDR3 sequence: CASSDATGGYEQYF. Incomplete CDR3 DNA: TGTGCCAGCAGTGATGCCACTGGGGGCTATGAACAGTAC.